Each of the 4 T cell receptor beta chains below was sequenced from the same sample in a study of T cell repertoires in cytomegalovirus infection. These receptors are not linked to any known antigen. TCRdb fed the reads into MiXCR, producing one record per CDR3 protein. The repertoire holds about 830,000 distinct CDR3 sequences, 30% to 35% seen once, with 9.5% to 15% in the top ten. The source material was cultured CD8+ T cells from PBMCs, sampled from culture after CMV antigen stimulation. These receptors all stem from a human donor in good health (CMV status not recorded). Some clones in this sample may be carry-over from other donors' samples.

The genes are TRBV14 and TRBJ2-1; 10 bases map to TRBD2. The CDR3 is 16 residues long. The V and J ends lost 2 bases and 8 bases, in that order; junction bases with no gene match: 9. Per the germline V gene, CDR1 is SGHDN and CDR2 is FVKESK. CDR3 DNA sequence: TGTGCCAGCAGCCAACCCCCGGGACTAGCGTACGATGAGCAGTTCTTC. Translating it yields CASSQPPGLAYDEQFF.

This rearrangement joins TRBV24-1 to TRBJ2-2; D is possibly TRBD1 (6 bases). Deletions cut 3 bases from V and 0 bases from J, with 13 bases between. The CDR3 consists of 17 residues. Germline V lookup: CDR1 KGHDR, CDR2 SFDVKD. The CDR3 DNA reads TGTGCCACCAGTGATCTCCTCGAGGGGGCGAACACCGGGGAGCTGTTTTTT. This encodes CATSDLLEGANTGELFF.

As for this clonotype: This may be a read error: a much more frequent sequence differs by one nucleotide. The chain couples TRBV7-2 to TRBJ2-1; 7 nucleotides line up with TRBD2. Germline V CDR1 and CDR2: SGHTA, FQGNSA. The CDR3 spans 14 residues. V gave up 10 bases and J gave up 5 bases; unmatched junction bases: 11. For the CDR3, the DNA is TGTGCCAACACCCAGACTCTAGCGGACAATGAGCAGTTCTTC. Amino acid sequence: CANTQTLADNEQFF.

This clonotype was found many times. The rearrangement links TRBV6-1 to TRBJ2-7; D tentatively fits TRBD1 or TRBD2 (5 bases each). This CDR3 region has 12 residues. Germline V lookup: CDR1 MNHNS, CDR2 SASEGT. The V gene lost 10 bases and the J gene lost 3 bases, with 13 bases spanning the gap. This chain's CDR3 is CAIRDAGYEQYF. The DNA for the CDR3 is TGTGCCATCCGGGACGCAGGCTACGAGCAGTACTTC.